The rows below give T cell receptor beta chains drawn from one sample of a study of blood T cells in healthy people across ages. TCRdb reanalysed the 5' RACE reads using MiXCR and keeps one entry per CDR3 protein. Of approximately 940,000 distinct CDR3 sequences listed, around 46% are singletons. The sequencing input was blood. These receptors all come from a man aged 25 to 40 in good health. The CDR3 runs from the conserved cysteine through the conserved F or W. A D gene is named only where the DNA matches it firmly. Not every row has a clone size; where given, it reads once, few, many or a size class.

>.|.|TRBV28|TRBJ2-7
TGTGCCAGCAGCCGACCAGGGTCCGAGCAGTACTTC
CASSRPGSEQYF
>TRBD2|many|TRBV4-1|TRBJ2-1
TGCGCCAGCAGCCAAGATCCTAGCGGGGAATACAATGAGCAGTTCTTC
CASSQDPSGEYNEQFF
>.|.|TRBV15|TRBJ1-1
TGTGCCACCAGCAGAGATAGTGGGGCTTTCTTT
CATSRDSGAFF
>.|.|TRBV5-1|TRBJ2-7
TGCGCCAGCAGCTTGGGGCCGGACGTAACCTACGAGCAGTACTTC
CASSLGPDVTYEQYF
>TRBD1|.|TRBV20-1|TRBJ2-5
TGCAGTGCCCAAGAGGGACAGCTGACACAAGAGACCCAGTACTTC
CSAQEGQLTQETQYF
>TRBD1|.|TRBV28|TRBJ2-7
TGTGCCAGCAGTCCCGGACAGGGTTTCGGCGAGCAGTACTTC
CASSPGQGFGEQYF
>.|few|TRBV5-1|TRBJ2-7
TGCGCCAGCAGCTTGGAGAGGGGACCCTACGAGCAGTACTTC
CASSLERGPYEQYF
>.|.|TRBV24-1|TRBJ2-1
TGTGCCACCAGCGGGGGATTGGACGCGGGGCAGTTCTTC
CATSGGLDAGQFF
>.|.|TRBV29-1|TRBJ1-2
TGCAGCGGGACGGACAAGGGAAATGGCTACACCTTC
CSGTDKGNGYTF
>.|.|TRBV29-1|TRBJ2-5
TGCAGCGTTGTGACACAGGGTCAGGAGCAGTACTTC
CSVVTQGQEQYF
>.|.|TRBV4-1|TRBJ2-7
TGCGCCAGCAGCCAAGAACAGGGAGTCTACGAGCAGTACTTC
CASSQEQGVYEQYF
>TRBD1|few|TRBV27|TRBJ2-4
TGTGCCAGCAGTTTACTGGACAGGGTGGACATTCAGTACTTC
CASSLLDRVDIQYF
>.|.|TRBV7-6|TRBJ1-4
TGTGCCAGCACTCCCCAAGTCGAAGGAACTAATGAAAAACTGTTTTTT
CASTPQVEGTNEKLFF
>TRBD1|.|TRBV2|TRBJ1-5
TGTGCCAGCAGCAGGGGGACACCGATGGACAATCAGCCCCAGCATTTT
CASSRGTPMDNQPQHF
>TRBD1|.|TRBV9|TRBJ1-2
TGTGCCAGCAGCGCAAGCCGGGACAGCGGACACTATGGCTACACCTTC
CASSASRDSGHYGYTF
>.|.|TRBV16|TRBJ1-2
TGTGCCAGCAGCCAACGGGCCCTTCCGACTAACTATGGCTACACCTTC
CASSQRALPTNYGYTF
>.|few|TRBV7-2|TRBJ2-3
TGTGCCAGCAGCCTAAACCCTAGGGATACGCAGTATTTT
CASSLNPRDTQYF
>.|many|TRBV28|TRBJ2-1
TGTGCCAGCAGCAGCCAAGCAAACTACAATGAGCAGTTCTTC
CASSSQANYNEQFF
>.|once|TRBV12-3/TRBV12-4|TRBJ2-3
TGTGCCAGCACACCTCTCTCAGGAGGCGGGAGCACAGATACGCAGTATTTT
CASTPLSGGGSTDTQYF
>.|many|TRBV12-3/TRBV12-4|TRBJ2-7
TGCGCCAGCAGCTTGGAAGGGTCCGAGCAGTACTTC
CASSLEGSEQYF
>.|.|TRBV6-2/TRBV6-3|TRBJ1-5
TGTGCCAGCACTCAGGGATTTAGCAATCAGCCCCAGCATTTT
CASTQGFSNQPQHF
>TRBD1|.|TRBV6-1|TRBJ1-2
TGTGCCAGCAGTGACCCCGGGACAGGGAGCTATGGCTACACCTTC
CASSDPGTGSYGYTF
>.|few|TRBV5-1|TRBJ2-7
TGCGCCAGCAGCGAAACAGGAATTGACGAGCAGTACTTC
CASSETGIDEQYF
>TRBD1|.|TRBV2|TRBJ2-7
TGTGCCAGCGCCGGGACAGGTCACGAGCAGTACTTC
CASAGTGHEQYF
>TRBD1|few|TRBV7-9|TRBJ2-3
TGTGCCAGCAGCTTAGCGGAGCAAGGGACAGGGTCAGATACGCAGTATTTT
CASSLAEQGTGSDTQYF
>.|few|TRBV24-1|TRBJ2-6
TGTGCCACCAGTGATCCGACAGGAGCCAGCTCTGGGGCCAACGTCCTGACTTTC
CATSDPTGASSGANVLTF
>.|.|TRBV6-2/TRBV6-3|TRBJ2-6
TGTGCCAGCAGTTGCCCCGAAAGGGCTTCATTCTCTGGGGCCAACGTCCTGACTTTC
CASSCPERASFSGANVLTF
>TRBD2|few|TRBV11-2|TRBJ2-3
TGTGCCAGCAGCTTAGATTGGGTTAGCGGGGGGTTCGCAGATACGCAGTATTTT
CASSLDWVSGGFADTQYF
>.|.|TRBV3-1|TRBJ1-4
TGTGCCAGCAGCCCGCGGGGCGAGGGCTCTAATGAAAAACTGTTTTTT
CASSPRGEGSNEKLFF
>.|.|TRBV20-1|TRBJ1-5
TGCAGTGCTAGAGGGGGGCAGAATAGCAATCAGCCCCAGCATTTT
CSARGGQNSNQPQHF
>.|many|TRBV4-1|TRBJ1-5
TGCGCCAGCAGCCAAGATCACGAAGGGGTTCCCTGGCAGCCCCAGCATTTT
CASSQDHEGVPWQPQHF
>TRBD1|.|TRBV2|TRBJ2-1
TGTGCCAGCATTAGGACAGGGGTGGTCTACAATGAGCAGTTCTTC
CASIRTGVVYNEQFF
>TRBD1|.|TRBV5-1|TRBJ2-7
TGCGCCAGCAGCGTGGGGACAGCCATCTACGAGCAGTACTTC
CASSVGTAIYEQYF
>TRBD1|.|TRBV14|TRBJ1-2
TGTGCCAGCAGCCAACAGGACAGGGCTCTATGGAGCTACACCTTC
CASSQQDRALWSYTF
>TRBD1|.|TRBV20-1|TRBJ2-1
TGCAGTGCTGATGACAGGGGGTCACACAATGAGCAGTTCTTC
CSADDRGSHNEQFF
>TRBD2|few|TRBV18|TRBJ2-7
TGTGCCAGCTCACCACTGACTAGCGGATACGAGCAGTACTTC
CASSPLTSGYEQYF
>.|.|TRBV7-2|TRBJ2-7
TGTGCCAGCAAGCTAGAGCGCTTCAGCTCCTACGAGCAGTACTTC
CASKLERFSSYEQYF
>TRBD1|.|TRBV29-1|TRBJ1-2
TGCAGCGTTGAAACAGGGGGCGGTGGCTACACCTTC
CSVETGGGGYTF
>TRBD1|.|TRBV20-1|TRBJ2-7
TGCAGTGCTAGGTCCGGGACAGGGTTAAGTATCTACGAGCAGTACTTC
CSARSGTGLSIYEQYF
>TRBD1|.|TRBV29-1|TRBJ2-7
TGCAGCGTTCGTGACAGGGGAGGTTACTACGAGCAGTACTTC
CSVRDRGGYYEQYF
>TRBD1|many|TRBV7-6|TRBJ1-2
TGTGCCAGCAGCTTGGGTCCCGGGACAGACAACTATGGCTACACCTTC
CASSLGPGTDNYGYTF
>.|.|TRBV7-2|TRBJ1-5
TGTGCCAGCAGCGCACACCGGGGGGGGAATTTGGGCAATCAGCCCCAGCATTTT
CASSAHRGGNLGNQPQHF
>TRBD2|.|TRBV15|TRBJ2-3
TGTGCCACCAGCAGAGAAAGCGGGGGAAGCACAGATACGCAGTATTTT
CATSRESGGSTDTQYF
>TRBD1|.|TRBV6-6|TRBJ1-5
TGTGCCAGCAGTGATGGGACAGGGGGCAATCAGCCCCAGCATTTT
CASSDGTGGNQPQHF
>TRBD1|once|TRBV6-2/TRBV6-3|TRBJ2-7
TGTGCCAGCAGCAACCCGGTCAGGGGGAACCTCTACGAGCAGTACTTC
CASSNPVRGNLYEQYF
>.|.|TRBV1|TRBJ2-3
TGCACCAGCAGCAGAAGATCCACAGATACGCAGTATTTT
CTSSRRSTDTQYF
>.|few|TRBV5-1|TRBJ2-7
TGCGCCAGCAGCCAGGACCCAGGTGGGGCCTACGAGCAGTACTTC
CASSQDPGGAYEQYF
>.|.|TRBV5-1|TRBJ1-1
TGCGCCAGCAGCTCGTGGGACATCTCTAACACTGAAGCTTTCTTT
CASSSWDISNTEAFF
>TRBD2|.|TRBV6-2/TRBV6-3|TRBJ2-3
TGTGCCAGCAGTTCTCCTAGCGGGAGCGCAGATACGCAGTATTTT
CASSSPSGSADTQYF
>.|.|TRBV27|TRBJ2-5
TGTGCCAGCAGTTTATCGATTAAGGGGTCCGGGGAGACCCAGTACTTC
CASSLSIKGSGETQYF
>.|.|TRBV3-1|TRBJ2-7
TGTGCCAGCAGCCACGTTGGGCCCGGGGAGCAGTACTTC
CASSHVGPGEQYF
>.|.|TRBV18|TRBJ1-4
TGTGCCAGCTCACCAGACCAATCCAGGGGTGTCAGAGAAAAACTGTTTTTT
CASSPDQSRGVREKLFF
>.|few|TRBV6-1|TRBJ2-7
TGTGCCAGCAGTGGCGACATCTACGAGCAGTACTTC
CASSGDIYEQYF